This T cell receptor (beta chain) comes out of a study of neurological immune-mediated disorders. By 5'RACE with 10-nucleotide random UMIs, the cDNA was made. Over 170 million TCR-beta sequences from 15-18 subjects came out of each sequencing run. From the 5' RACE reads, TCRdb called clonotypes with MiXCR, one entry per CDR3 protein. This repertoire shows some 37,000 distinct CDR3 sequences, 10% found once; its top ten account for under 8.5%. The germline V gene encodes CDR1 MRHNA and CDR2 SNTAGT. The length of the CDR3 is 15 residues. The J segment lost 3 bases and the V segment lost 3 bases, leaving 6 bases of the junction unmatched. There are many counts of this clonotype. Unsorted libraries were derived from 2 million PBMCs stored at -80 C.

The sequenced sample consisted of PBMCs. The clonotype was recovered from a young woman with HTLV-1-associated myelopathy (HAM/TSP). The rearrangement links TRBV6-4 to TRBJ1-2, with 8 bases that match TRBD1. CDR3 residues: CASSEVPGGYYGYTF. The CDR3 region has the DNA TGTGCCAGCAGTGAAGTTCCAGGGGGCTACTATGGCTACACCTTC.